The 15 T cell receptor beta chains reported below all come from one sample, sequenced in a study of control samples from healthy donors and cancer patients. Data came from immunoSEQ multiplex PCR; TCRdb stores just in-frame clones and leaves some out. The data hold 130,000 or so clones, with 90% to 95% observed a single time. Sequencing was performed on blood. Source of these receptors: a man aged 35 to 55 in good health.

A single count supports this clone. This chain joins TRBV6-2 or TRBV6-3 and TRBJ2-7; D remains ambiguous. V was shortened by 6 bases and J by 2 bases, with 14 bases between the two germline ends. In germline, CDR1 is MNHEY, CDR2 SVGEGT. This CDR3 comprises 14 residues. CDR3 in amino acids: CASSRRYRPYEQYF. In nucleotides, the CDR3 is TGTGCCAGCAGCCGTCGATATCGCCCCTACGAGCAGTACTTC.

CDR3 in DNA: TGCGCCAGCAGCCCTGGGACAGGGGTCCGTCAGCCCCAGCATTTT. This gives the protein CASSPGTGVRQPQHF. The V and J genes are TRBV4-3 and TRBJ1-5; 10 bases fit TRBD1. CDR3 length: 15 amino acids. The J segment lost 6 bases and the V segment lost 4 bases, leaving 6 bases of the junction unmatched. Germline V gene sequence: CDR1 LGHNA, CDR2 YSLEER.

The chain couples TRBV19 to TRBJ1-2; unclear D gene. The CDR3 is 14 residues long. Germline V CDR1 and CDR2: LNHDA, SQIVND (reference sequence). V lost 4 bases and J 10 bases, leaving 19 bases between the germline ends. CDR3 bases: TGTGCCAGTAGTACGCCTAATCTTTGGTTCGACTACACCTTC. Its protein product is CASSTPNLWFDYTF.

The chain couples TRBV25-1 to TRBJ1-4; tentative D call: TRBD1 (5 bases). Germline assignment: CDR1 MGHDK and CDR2 SYGVNS. Deletions cut 3 bases from V and 4 bases from J, with 12 bases between. This CDR3 spans 15 amino acids. Here the CDR3 reads CASSDRTTYNEKLFF. CDR3 DNA: TGTGCCAGCAGTGACCGGACAACCTATAATGAAAAACTGTTTTTT.

This chain connects TRBV4-1 to TRBJ2-7, with 13 bases identical to TRBD2. The CDR3 is made up of 17 amino acids. Germline CDR1 reads MGHRA; CDR2 reads YSYEKL. After removal of 6 bases from V and 4 bases from J, the junction contained 12 bases not matched to a gene. The DNA for the CDR3 is TGCGCCAGCAGGTCCTTGGCCGGGACTAGCGGGACTTACGAGCAGTACTTC. The encoded protein is CASRSLAGTSGTYEQYF.

J is TRBJ1-2 and V is TRBV3-1 (or the pseudogene TRBV3-2), with D unclear. CDR1 LGHDT and CDR2 YNNKEL come from the germline V gene (reference sequence). CDR3 length: 12 amino acids. Trimming pared 4 bases from V and 5 bases from J, leaving 8 bases between. The CDR3 DNA reads TGTGCCAGCAGCCTCCAACAATATGGCTACACCTTC. Amino acid sequence: CASSLQQYGYTF.

This chain uses TRBV3-1 (or the pseudogene TRBV3-2) with TRBJ1-5, with 9 bases lining up with TRBD1. The length of the CDR3 is 15 residues. The germline V gene has CDR1 LGHDT and CDR2 YNNKEL (reference sequence). The J segment lost 7 bases and the V segment lost 0 bases, leaving 4 bases of the junction unmatched. DNA for the CDR3: TGTGCCAGCAGCCAAGACTCTACAGGGGGCCAGCCCCAGCATTTT. Residues: CASSQDSTGGQPQHF.

V is TRBV5-6 and J is TRBJ2-1; possibly TRBD2 for D (6 bases). Trimming removed 4 bases at V and 7 bases at J, with 18 bases between. The CDR3 has 15 residues. Germline V CDR1 and CDR2: SGHDT, YYEEEE. The CDR3 here is CASSSRREYPNEQFF. In DNA, the CDR3 is TGTGCCAGCAGCAGTAGGAGGGAGTATCCTAATGAGCAGTTCTTC.

The DNA of the CDR3 is TGTGCCAGCTCACTCTTAAGCACTGAAGCTTTCTTT. This sequence encodes CASSLLSTEAFF. The V and J genes are TRBV18 and TRBJ1-1; the D is unclear. Per the germline V gene, CDR1 is KGHSH and CDR2 is LQKENI. This CDR3 has 12 residues. The V end was cut by 4 bases, the J end by 4 bases, with 7 bases between.

This chain links TRBV7-9 with TRBJ1-1; weak D call: TRBD1 (6 bases). Germline CDR1 and CDR2: SEHNR and FQNEAQ (reference sequence). Trimming left V 5 bases short and J 0 bases short, with 16 bases between. The CDR3 runs to 16 residues. The CDR3 nucleotides are TGTGCCAGCAGCCTCCCATCCACAGGGCTGAACACTGAAGCTTTCTTT. Its translation: CASSLPSTGLNTEAFF.

The genes are TRBV18 and TRBJ2-3; TRBD2 matches 7 bases. Per germline, CDR1 KGHSH and CDR2 LQKENI. This CDR3 contains 16 residues. Trimming took 2 bases from V and 2 from J; bases not matched to a gene: 7. CDR3 sequence: CASSPGFSGYTDTQYF. In DNA form, the CDR3 reads TGTGCCAGCTCACCAGGGTTTAGCGGGTACACAGATACGCAGTATTTT. Based on the CDR3 plus reference TRBV18 and TRBJ2-3, the full variable domain is NAGVMQNPRHLVRRRGQEARLRCSPMKGHSHVYWYRQLPEEGLKFMVYLQKENIIDESGMPKERFSAEFPKEGPSILRIQQVVRGDSAAYFCASSPGFSGYTDTQYFGPGTRLTVL.

The rearrangement links TRBV6-5 to TRBJ1-5; D is unresolved. Germline lookup yields CDR1 MNHEY and CDR2 SVGAGI. The CDR3 has 15 residues. Trimming took off 7 bases at V and 3 bases at J, with 16 bases between the two ends. The CDR3 loop is CASIKEVAINQPQHF. The CDR3 nucleotides are TGTGCCAGCATAAAAGAGGTGGCAATCAATCAGCCCCAGCATTTT.

This clone occurred once. The genes are TRBV27 and TRBJ2-7, with TRBD2 matching over 14 bases. CDR3 size: 14 residues. Trimming removed 7 bases from V and 4 bases from J; junction bases left unmatched: 3. Germline values: CDR1 MNHEY, CDR2 SMNVEV (reference sequence). The CDR3 is CASKRLAGGYEQYF. Here the CDR3 DNA reads TGTGCCAGCAAACGACTAGCGGGAGGGTACGAGCAGTACTTC.

The rearrangement joins TRBV28 to TRBJ1-6; 7 nucleotides align to TRBD1. CDR1 is MDHEN, CDR2 SYDVKM, per germline. This CDR3 is 15 amino acids long. V lost 4 bases, J lost 10 bases, and 10 bases stayed unmatched. The CDR3 DNA is TGTGCCAGCAGTTATTGGAGGCAGGGGGGGTCACCCCTCCACTTT. Protein product: CASSYWRQGGSPLHF.

V and J are TRBV6-5 and TRBJ2-1; TRBD1 is a possible D gene (6 bases). The CDR3 contains 15 residues. Trimming removed 3 bases at V and 6 bases at J, with 15 bases between. Germline assignment: CDR1 MNHEY and CDR2 SVGAGI. This CDR3 is CASSYRQAEFNEQFF. The CDR3 DNA follows: TGTGCCAGCAGTTATAGACAGGCTGAATTCAATGAGCAGTTCTTC.